The sequence of this T cell receptor beta chain was determined in a study of memory CD4+ T cells and cytomegalovirus serostatus. Single viable CD3+CD4+CD8-CD45RO+ cells were sorted as the memory CD4+ T cells. Method: immunoSEQ multiplex PCR; TCRdb's copy keeps in-frame clones and lacks some. The data contain tens of thousands of clones, around 77% of them seen just once; the ten biggest clones take up roughly 1%. A few counts support this clone. This CDR3 is built from 14 residues. Germline V lookup: CDR1 MNHEY, CDR2 SMNVEV (reference sequence). Trimming at V came to 5 bases and at J to 2 bases, leaving 4 bases not matched to a gene.

The sample was memory CD4+ T cells from blood. The receptor was isolated from an adult in good health and CMV-seronegative. V usage is TRBV27 and J usage is TRBJ2-5; the match to TRBD1 covers 8 bases. The CDR3, as DNA: TGTGCCAGCAGTGTCGGGACAGGACAAGAGACCCAGTACTTC. Translation gives CASSVGTGQETQYF.